A selection of T cell receptor beta chains follows, all from one sample in a study of blood T cell repertoires in COVID-19. TCRdb's copy holds only in-frame clones and misses some; the assay was immunoSEQ multiplex PCR. The sample lists 90,000 to 100,000 clones; over 75% were seen once. Sequencing was carried out using peripheral blood. Receptors originate from a man in his fifties with acute or convalescent COVID-19. Both conserved end residues are part of each CDR3. The order of the fields is clone size, D gene, CDR3 length, J gene, V gene, CDR3 protein, CDR3 DNA. D genes are given only for firm matches. Some rows have no size entry. The others give once, few or many, or a class for an expanded clone.

>few|NA|15|TRBJ2-5|TRBV5-1
CASSLGYGEGETQYF
TGCGCCAGCAGCTTGGGTTACGGGGAAGGGGAGACCCAGTACTTC
>medium-sized|NA|15|TRBJ2-7|TRBV4-1
CASSQDFQGSYEQYF
TGCGCCAGCAGCCAAGATTTTCAGGGGTCCTACGAGCAGTACTTC
>NA|TRBD2|15|TRBJ2-7|TRBV13
CASRGLAGDLYEQYF
TGTGCCAGCAGGGGACTAGCGGGAGACTTGTACGAGCAGTACTTC
>NA|TRBD2|15|TRBJ2-1|TRBV10-3
CAISPGTSGPNEQFF
TGTGCCATCAGTCCCGGGACTAGCGGACCGAATGAGCAGTTCTTC
>NA|NA|14|TRBJ1-5|TRBV19
CASSIYGLGQPQHF
TGTGCCAGTAGTATTTACGGACTTGGCCAGCCCCAGCATTTT
>few|TRBD2|15|TRBJ2-7|TRBV5-1
CASSLEGTSLYEQYF
TGCGCCAGCAGCTTGGAGGGGACTAGTCTCTACGAGCAGTACTTC
>few|NA|16|TRBJ2-5|TRBV19
CASSMNAATAQETQYF
TGTGCCAGTAGTATGAACGCAGCGACCGCTCAAGAGACCCAGTACTTC
>NA|TRBD2|16|TRBJ2-3|TRBV19
CASSIGSGARTDTQYF
TGTGCCAGTAGTATAGGGAGCGGGGCCCGCACAGATACGCAGTATTTT
>NA|TRBD2|20|TRBJ2-1|TRBV18
CASSRGTGTSGVSSYNEQFF
TGTGCCAGCTCACGGGGTACCGGGACTAGCGGGGTGAGCTCCTACAATGAGCAGTTCTTC
>NA|TRBD1|15|TRBJ2-5|TRBV24-1
CATSDPKGAGETQYF
TGTGCCACCAGTGATCCGAAGGGGGCCGGTGAGACCCAGTACTTC
>NA|TRBD2|17|TRBJ2-5|TRBV11-2
CASSLELVGGGKETQYF
TGTGCCAGCAGCTTAGAGCTGGTGGGGGGAGGGAAAGAGACCCAGTACTTC
>NA|NA|12|TRBJ2-7|TRBV11-3
CASSQTDYEQYF
TGTGCCAGCAGCCAGACAGACTACGAGCAGTACTTC
>once|TRBD1|16|TRBJ1-2|TRBV9
CASSVIPGGGNYGYTF
TGTGCCAGCAGCGTCATTCCAGGGGGCGGAAACTATGGCTACACCTTC
>NA|NA|14|TRBJ1-2|TRBV7-2
CASSLVRDTYGYTF
TGTGCCAGCAGCTTAGTGCGCGATACCTATGGCTACACCTTC
>NA|NA|17|TRBJ2-7|TRBV18
CASSPLQGPSRVYEQYF
TGTGCCAGCTCACCACTTCAGGGGCCCAGCAGGGTCTACGAGCAGTACTTC
>few|NA|13|TRBJ1-5|TRBV30
CAWGPGNNQPQHF
TGTGCCTGGGGGCCGGGAAACAATCAGCCCCAGCATTTT
>NA|TRBD2|13|TRBJ2-1|TRBV3-1/TRBV3-2
CASSMGLVGEQFF
TGTGCCAGCAGCATGGGACTAGTCGGTGAGCAGTTCTTC
>few|TRBD1|14|TRBJ1-2|TRBV18
CASSSQGIGYGYTF
TGTGCCAGCTCATCACAGGGGATTGGGTATGGCTACACCTTC
>NA|TRBD1|17|TRBJ1-3|TRBV10-3
CAISEYWTTGAGNTIYF
TGTGCCATCAGTGAGTACTGGACCACAGGGGCTGGAAACACCATATATTTT
>NA|NA|15|TRBJ1-2|TRBV6-5
CASEAENWGIYGYTF
TGTGCCAGCGAGGCCGAAAATTGGGGCATCTATGGCTACACCTTC
>few|NA|14|TRBJ2-4|TRBV21-1
CASSAGRAKNIQYF
TGTGCCAGCAGTGCGGGAAGGGCCAAAAACATTCAGTACTTC
>NA|TRBD2|16|TRBJ2-5|TRBV25-1
CASTLGGTSGMETQYF
TGTGCCAGCACCTTGGGAGGGACTAGCGGGATGGAGACCCAGTACTTC